The sequence of this T cell receptor (beta chain) was determined in a study of cytomegalovirus exposure and HLA in healthy donors. Across the whole study: As released early, the data held roughly 85 million unique TCRs from HLA-typed donors. Study observations and caveats: A later analysis found TCR association rates differed by HLA locus, highest for DRB1 and lowest for HLA-C. Across donors, most TCRs were seen rarely, yet some public ones were widespread. Owing to their indistinguishability, certain V segments, notably TRBV6-2 and TRBV6-3, were excluded.

To note about this clone: Its antigen is undetermined.

J was trimmed by 3 bases and V by 2 bases; bases with no gene match: 3. This CDR3 has 15 residues. Germline CDR1 MGHRA, CDR2 YSYEKL. The PCR ran on 60 Vbeta and 13 Jbeta primers. Data came from immunoSEQ multiplex PCR; TCRdb stores just in-frame clones and leaves some out. The table lists more than 90,000 clones, roughly 69% of them singletons. The V gene is TRBV4-1, the J gene TRBJ1-4; 7 nucleotides agree with TRBD1. Specimen: PBMCs. This sequence originates from a man aged 50 to 60 in good health and CMV-seronegative. Here the CDR3 reads CASSQPQGPNEKLFF. The CDR3 DNA follows: TGCGCCAGCAGCCAACCACAGGGGCCTAATGAAAAACTGTTTTTT.